The clone carrying this TCR beta chain was recorded a few times. The entry originates in a study of blood T cell repertoires in COVID-19. Turning to the study itself: Nucleic acid was either cDNA or gDNA, and it came from T cells, B-cell-depleted T cells, or PBMCs.

Generated by immunoSEQ multiplex PCR, the TCRdb table keeps only in-frame clones and is missing some. The sample consists of fewer than 130,000 clones, under 75% of them appearing once. The TCR sequence derives from an elderly man with acute or convalescent COVID-19. Sample: peripheral blood.

In DNA form, the CDR3 reads TGCGCCAGCAGCCAAGAGGAACGGGAGAGGACCGGGGAGCTGTTTTTT. Its translation: CASSQEERERTGELFF. The gene calls are TRBV4-3 and TRBJ2-2, with a tentative D call TRBD2 (6 bases). The length of the CDR3 is 16 residues. V dropped 0 bases and J dropped 5 bases, with 13 bases sitting between them. The V gene's germline CDR1 is LGHNA and CDR2 YSLEER.